Ten or more counts support the clone carrying this T cell receptor beta chain. Its antigen remains unidentified. The source of the sample is a study of T cell repertoires in cytomegalovirus infection. Study in general: Both a matching HLA type and CMV infection were indicated by public TCR beta signatures.

From the reads, TCRdb called clonotypes with MiXCR, one entry per CDR3 protein. The sample carries 150,000 to 200,000 distinct CDR3 sequences, roughly 9.8% recorded once. This CDR3 region has 14 residues. The junction had 6 bases not matched to a gene; V was cut back by 4 bases and J by 4 bases. The germline CDR1 and CDR2 sequences are MNHNS and SASEGT. Findings and caveats of the study: Pooled public TCR beta family frequency picked out CMV carriers with the relevant HLA. The response measured ex vivo was dominated by TCR beta clonotypes (HLA-C-restricted and CMV-specific).

This receptor was taken from a human donor in good health (CMV status not recorded). Some clones in this sample may be carry-over from other donors' samples. The sequenced sample was PBMCs. V gene TRBV6-1 combines with J gene TRBJ1-1; TRBD1 agrees at 7 bases. For the CDR3, the DNA is TGTGCCAGCAGTGCTACAGGGGCTGGCACTGAAGCTTTCTTT. Its protein is CASSATGAGTEAFF.